This T cell receptor beta chain came from a study of response to subunit inactivated influenza vaccine. V lost 4 bases to trimming and J lost 2 bases; unmatched junction nucleotides: 1. The CDR3 consists of 13 residues. Germline CDR1 is SGHRS and CDR2 is YFSETQ. Notes on the study in general: The authors suggested that every seasonal influenza vaccination recruits few new T cells.

Regarding this clonotype: The antigen remains undetermined.

TCRdb passed the RT-PCR reads through MiXCR, listing each CDR3 protein once. The data contain hundreds of thousands of distinct CDR3 sequences, 12% of them singletons. Sequencing used PBMCs from blood, obtained on the day of vaccination. This clonotype originated in a man aged 45 to 65 who received an inactivated influenza vaccine. The V and J genes are TRBV5-1 and TRBJ2-7; 9 bases are shared with TRBD1. This CDR3 reads CASSGDRAYEQYF. The CDR3 nucleotides are TGCGCCAGCAGCGGGGACAGGGCCTACGAGCAGTACTTC.